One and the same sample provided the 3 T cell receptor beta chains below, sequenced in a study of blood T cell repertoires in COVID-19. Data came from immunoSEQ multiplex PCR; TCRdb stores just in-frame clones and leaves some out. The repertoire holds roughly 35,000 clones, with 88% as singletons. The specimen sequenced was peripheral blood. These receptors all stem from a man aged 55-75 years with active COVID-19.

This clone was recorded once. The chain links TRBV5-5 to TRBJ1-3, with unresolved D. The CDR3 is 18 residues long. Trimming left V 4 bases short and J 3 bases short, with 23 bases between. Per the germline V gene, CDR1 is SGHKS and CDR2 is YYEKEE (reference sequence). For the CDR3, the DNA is TGTGCCAGCAGCCGGGCAGCGGCAGGCTCTGGTTATGGAAACACCATATATTTT. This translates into CASSRAAAGSGYGNTIYF.

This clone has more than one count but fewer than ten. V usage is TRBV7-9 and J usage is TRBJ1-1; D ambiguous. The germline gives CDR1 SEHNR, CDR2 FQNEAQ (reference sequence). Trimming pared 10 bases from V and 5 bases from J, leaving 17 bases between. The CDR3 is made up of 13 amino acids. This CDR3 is CATLILGETEAFF. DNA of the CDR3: TGTGCCACCTTGATACTCGGTGAGACTGAAGCTTTCTTT.

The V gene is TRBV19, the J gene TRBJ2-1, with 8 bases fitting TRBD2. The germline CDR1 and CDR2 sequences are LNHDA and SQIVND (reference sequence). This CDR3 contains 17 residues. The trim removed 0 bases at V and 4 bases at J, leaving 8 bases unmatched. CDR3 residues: CASSIDPGGRSYNEQFF. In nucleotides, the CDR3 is TGTGCCAGTAGTATAGATCCGGGCGGGAGGAGTTACAATGAGCAGTTCTTC.